This T cell receptor beta chain was observed in a study of blood T cell repertoires in COVID-19. Study-wide background: The samples span acute and convalescent COVID-19 from the United States, Italy and Spain. PBMCs, B-cell-depleted T cells, or T cells were the source of the cDNA or gDNA that made up the material.

Two negative PCRs, clearance, or symptom resolution were required of recovered Cohort 3 donors. Libraries were prepared by immunoSEQ multiplex PCR; TCRdb keeps only in-frame clonotypes and omits some of them. Found here are 180,000 or so clones, 65% to 85% of them singletons; the top ten hold 10% to 15%. Trimming removed 2 bases at V and 6 bases at J, with 13 bases between. In germline, CDR1 is SGHTA, CDR2 FQGNSA. This CDR3 spans 14 amino acids. The sample comprised PBMCs or T cells enriched from blood (not recorded which). The receptor comes from an older woman who had recovered from COVID-19. This chain connects TRBV7-2 to TRBJ1-1; no firm D call. The CDR3 DNA reads TGTGCCAGCAGCTTACCCCCGCCCGCGGCTGAAGCTTTCTTT. This gives the protein CASSLPPPAAEAFF.